A selection of T cell receptor beta chains follows, all from one sample in a study of blood T cell repertoires in COVID-19. Data came from immunoSEQ multiplex PCR; TCRdb stores just in-frame clones and leaves some out. The data show tens of thousands of clones, 75% to 85% seen once. The source material was peripheral blood. These receptors all come from a man in his fifties or sixties with acute or convalescent COVID-19. CDR3s include the opening cysteine and the closing phenylalanine or tryptophan. The D gene is left open where the match is weak. The size field is filled for only some rows; it gives once, few, many or a size class.

V gene	clone size	J gene	D gene	CDR3 protein	CDR3 DNA
TRBV20-1	NA	TRBJ2-1	NA	CSACDPRRYNEQFF	TGCAGTGCTTGTGATCCTAGAAGATACAATGAGCAGTTCTTC
TRBV6-5	NA	TRBJ1-1	NA	CASSYGGPVEGTFF	TGTGCCAGCAGTTACGGAGGGCCAGTTGAAGGCACTTTCTTT
TRBV6-5	NA	TRBJ1-5	TRBD1	CASLRGQRNQPQHF	TGTGCCAGCCTGAGGGGACAGCGCAATCAGCCCCAGCATTTT
TRBV3-1/TRBV3-2	NA	TRBJ1-5	NA	CASSLGTGNQPQHF	TGTGCCAGCAGCCTAGGAACAGGGAATCAGCCCCAGCATTTT
TRBV7-9	NA	TRBJ1-1	TRBD1	CASSPARPGTGLYTEAFF	TGTGCCAGCAGCCCTGCCAGACCCGGGACAGGGTTATACACTGAAGCTTTCTTT
TRBV6-6	NA	TRBJ1-6	TRBD1	CASSPRLGQGNSPLHF	TGTGCCAGCAGTCCGCGATTAGGACAGGGGAACTCACCCCTCCACTTT
TRBV11-3	NA	TRBJ2-6	TRBD1	CASSQTDRAGANVLTF	TGTGCCAGCAGCCAGACGGACAGGGCTGGGGCCAACGTCCTGACTTTC
TRBV6-5	few	TRBJ1-5	TRBD1	CASSYSVGQGFQPQHF	TGTGCCAGCAGTTACTCAGTGGGACAGGGATTTCAGCCCCAGCATTTT
TRBV9	NA	TRBJ2-7	TRBD1	CASSVAGQSSYEQYF	TGTGCCAGCAGCGTAGCGGGACAGTCCTCCTACGAGCAGTACTTC
TRBV4-2	few	TRBJ2-3	NA	CASSQLGGQTDTQYF	TGTGCCAGCAGCCAGCTCGGGGGGCAAACAGATACGCAGTATTTT
TRBV7-3	NA	TRBJ2-3	TRBD2	CASSPGLAGGLDTQYF	TGTGCCAGCTCCCCGGGACTAGCGGGGGGTTTAGATACGCAGTATTTT
TRBV7-2	NA	TRBJ2-1	TRBD2	CASSLVGGSSYNEQFF	TGTGCCAGCAGCTTAGTCGGGGGGAGCTCCTACAATGAGCAGTTCTTC
TRBV5-1	NA	TRBJ1-1	TRBD1	CASSLQGTAGNTEAFF	TGCGCCAGCAGCTTGCAGGGGACAGCGGGGAACACTGAAGCTTTCTTT
TRBV9	NA	TRBJ2-1	NA	CASSVRQWDEQFF	TGTGCCAGCAGCGTGAGACAGTGGGATGAGCAGTTCTTC
TRBV6-2/TRBV6-3	NA	TRBJ1-2	TRBD1	CASSYNRRDRGPAHYGYTF	TGTGCCAGCAGTTACAATAGACGGGACAGGGGGCCGGCTCACTATGGCTACACCTTC
TRBV11-3	NA	TRBJ2-6	NA	CASSPGVSGANVLTF	TGTGCCAGCAGCCCAGGGGTCTCTGGGGCCAACGTCCTGACTTTC
TRBV14	NA	TRBJ2-3	TRBD1	CASRRQGRNTQYF	TGTGCCAGCAGACGACAGGGGCGGAATACGCAGTATTTT
TRBV18	NA	TRBJ1-6	NA	CASSRGGSNSPLHF	TGTGCCAGCTCACGTGGGGGGAGTAATTCACCCCTCCACTTT
TRBV2	NA	TRBJ1-1	NA	CASSVSWSLGDTEAFF	TGTGCCAGCAGTGTTTCCTGGTCTCTCGGGGACACTGAAGCTTTCTTT
TRBV18	NA	TRBJ2-2	NA	CASSPQRSWTGELFF	TGTGCCAGCTCACCCCAAAGGAGTTGGACCGGGGAGCTGTTTTTT
TRBV4-3	NA	TRBJ1-4	TRBD1	CASSHAWGDRFNEKLFF	TGCGCCAGCAGCCACGCTTGGGGGGACAGGTTTAATGAAAAACTGTTTTTT
TRBV28	NA	TRBJ1-2	TRBD1	CASRQGYYGYTF	TGTGCCAGCAGACAGGGGTACTATGGCTACACCTTC
TRBV19	NA	TRBJ1-6	TRBD1	CASSIVTGVNSPLHF	TGTGCCAGTAGTATAGTTACAGGGGTGAATTCACCCCTCCACTTT
TRBV10-3	NA	TRBJ1-6	TRBD1	CAISESGQGVGYNSPLHF	TGTGCCATCAGTGAGTCGGGACAGGGCGTGGGGTATAATTCACCCCTCCACTTT